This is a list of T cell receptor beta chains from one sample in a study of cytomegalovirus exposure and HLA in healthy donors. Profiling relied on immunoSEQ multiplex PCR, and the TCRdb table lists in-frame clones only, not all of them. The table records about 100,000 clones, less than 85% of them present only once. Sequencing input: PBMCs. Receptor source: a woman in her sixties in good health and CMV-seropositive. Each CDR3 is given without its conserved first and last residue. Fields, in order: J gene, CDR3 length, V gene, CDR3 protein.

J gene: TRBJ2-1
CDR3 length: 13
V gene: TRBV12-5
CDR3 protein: ASGLITGSYNEQF

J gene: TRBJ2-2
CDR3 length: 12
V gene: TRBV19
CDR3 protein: ASSNGVGGGELF

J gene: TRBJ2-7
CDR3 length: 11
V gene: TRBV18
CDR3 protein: ASRTSGGYEQY

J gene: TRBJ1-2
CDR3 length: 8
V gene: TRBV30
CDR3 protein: ALGGFGYT

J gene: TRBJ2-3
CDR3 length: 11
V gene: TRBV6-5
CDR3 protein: ASSYDTLHTQY

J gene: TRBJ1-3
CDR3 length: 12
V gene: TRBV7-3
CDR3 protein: ASSSPGAGNTIY

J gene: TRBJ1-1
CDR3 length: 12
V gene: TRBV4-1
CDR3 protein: ASSPPPGGTEAF

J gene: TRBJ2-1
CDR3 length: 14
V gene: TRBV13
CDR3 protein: ASSLGLAGADNEQF

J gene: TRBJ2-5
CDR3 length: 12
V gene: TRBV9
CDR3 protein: ASSEGLVGETQY

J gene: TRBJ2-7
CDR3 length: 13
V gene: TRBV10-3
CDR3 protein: AISESEILKGEQY

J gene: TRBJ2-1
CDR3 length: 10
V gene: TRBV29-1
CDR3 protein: SFDGGSGEQF

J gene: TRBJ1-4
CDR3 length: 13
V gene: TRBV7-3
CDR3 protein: ASSPSGGVGEKLF

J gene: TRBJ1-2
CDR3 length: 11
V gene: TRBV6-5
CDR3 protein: ASSYGQRNGYT

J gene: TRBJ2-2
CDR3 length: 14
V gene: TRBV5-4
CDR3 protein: ASSPRQGPNTGELF

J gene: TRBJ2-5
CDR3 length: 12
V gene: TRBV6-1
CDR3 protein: ASRVGFRAVAEY

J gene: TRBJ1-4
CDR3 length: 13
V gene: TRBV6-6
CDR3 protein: ASRDYGATNEKLF

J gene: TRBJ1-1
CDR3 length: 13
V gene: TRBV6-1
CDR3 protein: ASSEGQRWNTEAF

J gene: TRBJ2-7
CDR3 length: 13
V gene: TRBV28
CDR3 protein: ASALAGGPIYEQY

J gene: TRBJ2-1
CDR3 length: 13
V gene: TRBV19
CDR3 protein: ASSTVQAGDNEQF

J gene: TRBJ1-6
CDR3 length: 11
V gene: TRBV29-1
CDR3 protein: SVGEGAGSPLH

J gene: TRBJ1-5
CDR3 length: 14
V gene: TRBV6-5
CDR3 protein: ASSYHRGPGNQPQH

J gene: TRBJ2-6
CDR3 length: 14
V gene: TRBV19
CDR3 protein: ASNTLSRRGANVLT

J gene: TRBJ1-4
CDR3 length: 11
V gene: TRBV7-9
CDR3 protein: ASSFGREEKLF

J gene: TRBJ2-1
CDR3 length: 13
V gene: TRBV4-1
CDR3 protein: ASSHDRVWSNEQF

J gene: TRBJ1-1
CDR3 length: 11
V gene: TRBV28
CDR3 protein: ASTQHENTEAF

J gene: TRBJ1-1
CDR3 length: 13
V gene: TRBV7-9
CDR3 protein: SSSSKGQVRTEAF